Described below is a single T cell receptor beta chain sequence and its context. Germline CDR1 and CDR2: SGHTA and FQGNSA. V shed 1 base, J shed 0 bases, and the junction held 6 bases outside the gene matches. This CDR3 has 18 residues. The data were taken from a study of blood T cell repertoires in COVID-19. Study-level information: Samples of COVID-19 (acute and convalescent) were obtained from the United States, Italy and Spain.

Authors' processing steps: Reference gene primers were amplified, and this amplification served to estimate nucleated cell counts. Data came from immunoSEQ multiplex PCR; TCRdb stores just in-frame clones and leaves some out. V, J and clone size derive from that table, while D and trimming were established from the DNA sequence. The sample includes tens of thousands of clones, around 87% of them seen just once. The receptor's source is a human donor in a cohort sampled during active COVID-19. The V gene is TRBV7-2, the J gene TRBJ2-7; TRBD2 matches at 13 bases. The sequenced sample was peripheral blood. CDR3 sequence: CASSLVWTSGRLSYEQYF. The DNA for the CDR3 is TGTGCCAGCAGCTTAGTGTGGACTAGCGGGAGACTCTCCTACGAGCAGTACTTC. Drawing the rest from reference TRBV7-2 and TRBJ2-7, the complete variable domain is GAGVSQSPSNKVTEKGKDVELRCDPISGHTALYWYRQSLGQGLEFLIYFQGNSAPDKSGLPSDRFSAERTGGSVSTLTIQRTQQEDSAVYLCASSLVWTSGRLSYEQYFGPGTRLTVT.